The 25 T cell receptor beta chains in this list originate from one sample, sequenced in a study of cytomegalovirus exposure and HLA in healthy donors. A multiplex PCR was run with 60 Vbeta primers and 13 Jbeta primers. Sequencing was performed with immunoSEQ multiplex PCR; in TCRdb, only in-frame clones are kept and a portion is missing. The sample holds roughly 170,000 clones, around four fifths seen once. The sample taken for sequencing was PBMCs. These receptors were obtained from a man aged 45-65 years in good health and CMV-seronegative.

This clone was seen a few times. The J gene is TRBJ2-7, the V gene TRBV6-5; D possibly corresponds to TRBD2 (5 bases). The CDR3 runs to 14 residues. V was cut by 6 bases and J by 0 bases, with 12 bases left in between. The germline CDR1 and CDR2 sequences are MNHEY and SVGAGI. The CDR3 DNA reads TGTGCCAGCAGATGGACTGGAAGCTCCTACGAGCAGTACTTC. Translating it yields CASRWTGSSYEQYF.

The genes are TRBV9 and TRBJ2-5; 9 bases are shared with TRBD1. V lost 0 bases, J lost 5 bases, and 14 bases stayed unmatched. This CDR3 has 18 amino acids. Per germline, CDR1 SGDLS and CDR2 YYNGEE. The CDR3 nucleotides are TGTGCCAGCAGCGTAGGAGGAGGTGGGACAGGGCGCAGGGAGACCCAGTACTTC. Translated, it gives CASSVGGGGTGRRETQYF.

The chain is built from TRBV5-4 and TRBJ2-7, with 8 bases matching TRBD1. Trimming at V came to 5 bases and at J to 5 bases, leaving 9 bases not matched to a gene. The CDR3 totals 14 residues. Per the germline V gene, CDR1 is SGHNT and CDR2 is YYREEE (reference sequence). Here the CDR3 DNA reads TGTGCCAGCAGTGGAGGCGCAGGGGGCCACGAGCAGTACTTC. Protein sequence: CASSGGAGGHEQYF.

V usage is TRBV4-2 and J usage is TRBJ2-5, with 11 bases lining up with TRBD2. Germline V lookup: CDR1 LGHNA, CDR2 YNFKEQ. The ends lost 5 bases at V and 5 bases at J; junction bases unmatched: 19. The CDR3 covers 19 residues. CDR3 protein: CASSGSLAGGPGGGETQYF. The CDR3 region has the DNA TGTGCCAGCAGCGGGAGTCTAGCGGGGGGCCCCGGAGGGGGGGAGACCCAGTACTTC.

The chain uses TRBV2 and TRBJ2-7, with TRBD2 matching 7 bases. CDR3 size: 13 residues. The V gene end was trimmed by 5 bases and the J gene end by 7 bases; junction bases not matched to a gene: 8. CDR1 and CDR2 from the germline V gene are SNHLY and FYNNEI. The CDR3 loop reads CASSYWTSEEQYF. In DNA form, the CDR3 reads TGTGCCAGCAGTTACTGGACTAGTGAGGAGCAGTACTTC.

The gene calls are TRBV14 and TRBJ1-2, with TRBD1 as a possible D gene (5 bases). Trimming left V 3 bases short and J 4 bases short, with 15 bases between. This CDR3 has 15 amino acids. CDR1 is SGHDN, CDR2 FVKESK, per germline. CDR3 sequence: CASSQSIQGVYGYTF. Written as DNA, the CDR3 is TGTGCCAGCAGCCAGTCAATTCAGGGTGTCTATGGCTACACCTTC.

The chain employs TRBV10-2 and TRBJ1-1; D is unresolved. The CDR3 runs to 11 residues. Trimming took off 6 bases at V and 1 base at J, with 3 bases between the two ends. Germline-derived CDR1 and CDR2 are WSHSY and SAAADI. This chain's CDR3 is CASSQNTEAFF. The DNA for the CDR3 is TGCGCCAGCAGCCAGAACACTGAAGCTTTCTTT.

This clone has a handful of counts. The chain is built from TRBV9 and TRBJ1-1, with 8 nucleotides matching TRBD1. The CDR3 is made up of 16 amino acids. Germline trimming cut 0 bases from V and 3 bases from J; bases unmatched to any gene: 7. Germline V gene data show CDR1 as SGDLS and CDR2 as YYNGEE. The CDR3 bases are TGTGCCAGCAGCGTAGGGCAGGGGGCAGGGGACACTGAAGCTTTCTTT. It yields the protein CASSVGQGAGDTEAFF.

This clone was seen just once. The junction differs from germline at one of its ends, possibly a read error. The chain uses TRBV7-9 and TRBJ1-4; a possible D gene is TRBD1 (5 bases). The CDR3 has 12 amino acids. Germline CDR1 and CDR2: SEHNR and FQNEAQ (reference sequence). Here the CDR3 DNA reads TGTTCCAGCAGCTTAGCCGGGGGTGATCTGTTTTTT. Protein product: CSSSLAGGDLFF.

CDR3 sequence: CASSPTGPKAFF. CDR3 sequence (DNA): TGTGCCAGCAGCCCCACAGGGCCCAAAGCTTTCTTT. The rearrangement uses TRBV6-6 and TRBJ1-1, with D tentatively TRBD1 (6 bases). V dropped 6 bases and J dropped 9 bases, with 14 bases sitting between them. This CDR3 is built from 12 residues. Per the germline V gene, CDR1 is MNHNY and CDR2 is SVGAGI (reference sequence).

CDR3 residues: CASSSTLAGGRTDTQYF. DNA of the CDR3: TGTGCCAGCAGCTCAACCCTGGCGGGAGGGCGCACAGATACGCAGTATTTT. The chain combines TRBV5-4 with TRBJ2-3; 9 nucleotides agree with TRBD2. V lost 3 bases to trimming and J lost 1 base; unmatched junction nucleotides: 9. The CDR3 extends over 17 amino acids. Germline loops: CDR1 SGHNT, CDR2 YYREEE (reference sequence).

This chain joins TRBV28 and TRBJ1-5; D is unresolved. Germline assignment: CDR1 MDHEN and CDR2 SYDVKM. CDR3 length equals 13 residues. V was clipped by 11 bases and J by 1 base, with 12 bases between them. The CDR3 sequence is CAAYSFSNQPQHF. Here the CDR3 DNA reads TGTGCCGCATACTCGTTCAGCAATCAGCCCCAGCATTTT.

The V and J genes are TRBV6-1 and TRBJ2-5, with 9 bases that match TRBD1. The CDR3 loop spans 14 amino acids. Germline loops: CDR1 MNHNS, CDR2 SASEGT. Germline trimming cut 4 bases from V and 5 bases from J; bases unmatched to any gene: 5. The CDR3 region is CASSVTGGAETQYF. The CDR3 DNA reads TGTGCCAGCAGTGTAACAGGGGGCGCGGAGACCCAGTACTTC.

V gene TRBV19 combines with J gene TRBJ2-1, with a possible D match to TRBD1 (6 bases). Germline V gene lookup returns CDR1 LNHDA and CDR2 SQIVND (reference sequence). CDR3 size: 15 residues. Trimming stripped 1 base from V and 2 bases from J, with 9 bases between. CDR3 residues: CASSIGPGAYNEQFF. CDR3 DNA: TGTGCCAGTAGTATAGGCCCAGGGGCCTACAATGAGCAGTTCTTC.

V is TRBV11-2 and J is TRBJ2-2; D possibly corresponds to TRBD1 (5 bases). The CDR3 runs 16 residues. Trimming shortened V by 3 bases and J by 0 bases, and 11 bases separated the two germline ends. Germline V gene sequence: CDR1 SGHAT, CDR2 FQNNGV. The CDR3 region is CASSFTTGANTGELFF. In nucleotides, the CDR3 is TGTGCCAGCAGCTTCACAACAGGAGCGAACACCGGGGAGCTGTTTTTT.

This clone was counted a single time. The chain is built from TRBV2 and TRBJ1-2; the D gene is possibly TRBD1 (6 bases). There are 15 residues in the CDR3. In germline, CDR1 is SNHLY, CDR2 FYNNEI. V was shortened by 4 bases and J by 4 bases, with 16 bases between the two germline ends. Here the CDR3 reads CASSVLKTGTYGYTF. For the CDR3, the DNA is TGTGCCAGCAGTGTCCTGAAGACAGGCACCTATGGCTACACCTTC.

Concerning this clone: The sample carries other DNA sequences with the same CDR3. The CDR3 region is CASSLSGGQETQYF. The CDR3 bases are TGCGCCAGCAGCTTAAGCGGGGGCCAAGAGACCCAGTACTTC. The gene calls are TRBV5-1 and TRBJ2-5; 8 bases are a match to TRBD2. Germline-derived CDR1 and CDR2 are SGHRS and YFSETQ. The CDR3 is 14 residues long. Trimming took 2 bases from V and 1 from J; bases not matched to a gene: 1.

Regarding this clone: Germline and junction disagree at one end, which may indicate a read error. V is TRBV7-9 and J is TRBJ2-2, with 12 bases aligning to TRBD2. CDR3 size: 15 residues. Germline values: CDR1 SEHNR, CDR2 FQNEAQ (reference sequence). The CDR3 reads CSSRRLAGAIGELFF. In DNA, the CDR3 is TGTTCCAGCAGACGACTAGCGGGGGCCATCGGGGAGCTGTTTTTT.

This chain connects TRBV5-5 to TRBJ2-5; 7 nucleotides align to TRBD2. The V segment lost 0 bases and the J segment 3 bases; nucleotides outside the gene matches: 5. Germline V CDR1 and CDR2: SGHKS, YYEKEE (reference sequence). The CDR3 sequence is 15 residues long. The CDR3 loop is CASSLDGGGKETQYF. The CDR3 nucleotides read TGTGCCAGCAGCTTGGATGGCGGGGGTAAAGAGACCCAGTACTTC.

This chain joins TRBV7-2 and TRBJ2-6; D perhaps matches TRBD1 (5 bases). Germline assignment: CDR1 SGHTA and CDR2 FQGNSA. This CDR3 contains 15 residues. V lost 5 bases and J 4 bases, leaving 12 bases between the germline ends. The CDR3 here is CASSPRQTGANVLTF. The CDR3 nucleotides are TGTGCCAGCAGCCCGAGACAGACCGGGGCCAACGTCCTGACTTTC.

CDR3 DNA: TGTGCCAGCAGCTTTTCAGGGGCGCGGAATTCACCCCTCCACTTT. This translates into CASSFSGARNSPLHF. This chain connects TRBV7-2 to TRBJ1-6, with D possibly being TRBD1 (6 bases). V lost 3 bases, J lost 7 bases, and 13 bases lay in between. Germline lookup yields CDR1 SGHTA and CDR2 FQGNSA. The CDR3 runs 15 residues. Full variable domain (rest looked up from reference TRBV7-2 and TRBJ1-6): GAGVSQSPSNKVTEKGKDVELRCDPISGHTALYWYRQSLGQGLEFLIYFQGNSAPDKSGLPSDRFSAERTGGSVSTLTIQRTQQEDSAVYLCASSFSGARNSPLHFGNGTRLTVT.

This chain connects TRBV19 to TRBJ2-7, with TRBD1 identical over 7 bases. Germline assignment: CDR1 LNHDA and CDR2 SQIVND (reference sequence). After removal of 5 bases from V and 2 bases from J, the junction contained 6 bases not matched to a gene. The CDR3 has 14 amino acids. The CDR3 protein is CASSDRQGAYEQYF. CDR3 sequence (DNA): TGTGCCAGTAGTGACCGACAGGGTGCCTACGAGCAGTACTTC.

This clone has more than one count but fewer than ten. The chain recombines TRBV19 with TRBJ1-5; a possible D gene is TRBD1 (6 bases). Germline V lookup: CDR1 LNHDA, CDR2 SQIVND (reference sequence). This CDR3 contains 14 residues. V shed 5 bases and J shed 6 bases, with 14 bases lying between them. The CDR3 loop is CASSPGGRSQPQHF. The CDR3 region has the DNA TGTGCCAGTAGTCCCGGGGGGCGTAGTCAGCCCCAGCATTTT.

The chain employs TRBV6-1 and TRBJ1-1; 8 positions match TRBD1. The CDR3 consists of 14 residues. Germline CDR1 MNHNS, CDR2 SASEGT. J gave up 5 bases and V 4 bases, and 6 bases lay outside the gene matches. The CDR3 DNA reads as TGTGCCAGCAGTGGACACAGGGGGGGGACTGAAGCTTTCTTT. It yields the protein CASSGHRGGTEAFF.

This clone has more than one count but fewer than ten. CDR3 nucleotides: TGTGCCAGCTCACCGAGCAGCAGGCAAGATACTGAAGCTTTCTTT. The encoded protein is CASSPSSRQDTEAFF. The chain recombines TRBV18 with TRBJ1-1; D gene ambiguous. Germline CDR1 and CDR2: KGHSH and LQKENI. The CDR3 runs 15 residues. Trimming removed 3 bases at V and 5 bases at J, with 16 bases between.